This T cell receptor beta chain was identified in a study of identifying expanded T cells in peripheral blood. Clones were read by immunoSEQ multiplex PCR, and TCRdb kept only the in-frame ones, dropping some. The data show 95,000 to 100,000 clones, with approximately 88% seen just once and roughly a sixth held by the top ten. The CDR3 totals 15 residues. Germline CDR1 MNHEY, CDR2 SMNVEV (reference sequence). With 4 bases clipped from V and 0 bases from J, the junction kept 3 bases outside the gene matches. Collection occurred without any documented infections or immune events in donors. The sequenced sample consisted of blood. This TCR was sampled from a person aged 18 to 75 in good health. The J gene is TRBJ1-1, the V gene TRBV27, with 9 bases matching TRBD1. The CDR3 DNA reads TGTGCCAGCAGTTCCGGGGACAGGGTGAACACTGAAGCTTTCTTT. It specifies CASSSGDRVNTEAFF.